Below are 18 T cell receptor beta chains sequenced from a single sample in a study of blood T cell repertoires in COVID-19. Only in-frame clones appear in the TCRdb table, and some are missing; sequencing was by immunoSEQ multiplex PCR. This sample carries some 200,000 clones, 70% to 90% of them seen once, and the ten largest clones take 9.8%. The sample taken for sequencing was peripheral blood. The source is a woman of 80 years or more with acute or convalescent COVID-19.

The genes are TRBV5-6 and TRBJ1-4, with D possibly TRBD1 on 5 matching bases. Trimming pared 3 bases from V and 10 bases from J, leaving 16 bases between. This CDR3 comprises 14 residues. Germline V gives CDR1 SGHDT, CDR2 YYEEEE. The CDR3 DNA sequence: TGTGCCAGCAGCTCGGGCGGAGGGACTGTAAAACTGTTTTTT. It is translated as CASSSGGGTVKLFF.

The chain is built from TRBV5-1 and TRBJ2-1, with a possible D match to TRBD1 (7 bases). Trimming cost V 4 bases and J 2 bases, with 13 bases left between them. Looked up from germline, CDR1 is SGHRS and CDR2 is YFSETQ. The CDR3 sequence is 15 residues long. CDR3 protein: CASSKTGEAYNEQFF. CDR3 bases: TGCGCCAGCAGCAAAACAGGGGAGGCCTACAATGAGCAGTTCTTC.

This rearrangement joins TRBV7-6 to TRBJ2-7; TRBD1 aligns across 7 bases. Looked up from germline, CDR1 is SGHVS and CDR2 is FNYEAQ. The J segment lost 6 bases and the V segment lost 2 bases, leaving 10 bases of the junction unmatched. This CDR3 is built from 15 residues. CDR3 region: CASSLTGAGVGEQYF. CDR3 DNA sequence: TGTGCCAGCAGCTTAACAGGGGCAGGGGTAGGCGAGCAGTACTTC. Full variable domain (remainder filled in from reference TRBV7-6 and TRBJ2-7): GAGVSQSPRYKVTKRGQDVALRCDPISGHVSLYWYRQALGQGPEFLTYFNYEAQQDKSGLPNDRFSAERPEGSISTLTIQRTEQRDSAMYRCASSLTGAGVGEQYFGPGTRLTVT.

This clone was counted a few times. This chain links TRBV5-4 with TRBJ1-3; TRBD1 agrees at 8 bases. The V and J ends lost 3 bases and 5 bases, in that order; junction bases with no gene match: 7. This CDR3 spans 15 amino acids. The germline CDR1 and CDR2 sequences are SGHNT and YYREEE (reference sequence). CDR3 in amino acids: CASSSGGPDRNTIYF. CDR3 DNA: TGTGCCAGCAGCTCAGGGGGCCCGGACCGAAACACCATATATTTT.

The chain couples TRBV7-2 to TRBJ2-7, with TRBD2 matching 12 bases. The germline V gene has CDR1 SGHTA and CDR2 FQGNSA. The CDR3 consists of 16 residues. V shed 3 bases and J 0 bases; nucleotides not matched to a gene: 3. The CDR3 loop is CASSFTSGGNSYEQYF. The CDR3 DNA reads as TGTGCCAGCAGCTTCACTAGCGGGGGGAACTCCTACGAGCAGTACTTC.

The chain has TRBV7-6 and TRBJ2-1; 11 bases map to TRBD2. Germline values: CDR1 SGHVS, CDR2 FNYEAQ. The ends lost 4 bases at V and 2 bases at J; junction bases unmatched: 4. This CDR3 contains 16 residues. The CDR3 loop is CASSSGSGRAYNEQFF. The CDR3 DNA reads TGTGCCAGCAGCTCCGGTAGCGGGAGGGCCTACAATGAGCAGTTCTTC.

The chain employs TRBV5-1 and TRBJ2-3; maybe TRBD2 (5 bases). From germline, CDR1 is SGHRS and CDR2 YFSETQ. Between the trimmed V and J ends, which lost 4 bases and 6 bases, there was a span of 18 bases. CDR3 length: 15 amino acids. CDR3 loop: CASSPRTLTRDTQYF. The CDR3 nucleotides are TGCGCCAGCAGCCCCAGGACTCTTACCCGGGATACGCAGTATTTT. The full variable domain, with the rest looked up from reference TRBV5-1 and TRBJ2-3, is KAGVTQTPRYLIKTRGQQVTLSCSPISGHRSVSWYQQTPGQGLQFLFEYFSETQRNKGNFPGRFSGRQFSNSRSEMNVSTLELGDSALYLCASSPRTLTRDTQYFGPGTRLTVL.

The chain carries TRBV10-1 and TRBJ1-5; 9 bases fit TRBD1. Germline V gives CDR1 WNHNN, CDR2 SYGVQD (reference sequence). This CDR3 has 14 residues. J lost 7 bases, V lost 4 bases, and 5 bases had no gene match. DNA for the CDR3: TGCGCCAGCAGTGCGGACAGGGGAGAGCAGCCCCAGCATTTT. It encodes CASSADRGEQPQHF.

The rearrangement uses TRBV7-9 and TRBJ1-3; tentative D call: TRBD1 (5 bases). Germline loops: CDR1 SEHNR, CDR2 FQNEAQ (reference sequence). This CDR3 spans 16 amino acids. V lost 5 bases and J 0 bases, leaving 14 bases between the germline ends. The CDR3 nucleotides read TGTGCCAGCAGCCAGGGTGACTCATACTCTGGAAACACCATATATTTT. This codes for CASSQGDSYSGNTIYF.

The chain couples TRBV19 to TRBJ2-5; a possible D gene is TRBD2 (5 bases). The CDR3 covers 16 residues. The germline CDR1 and CDR2 sequences are LNHDA and SQIVND (reference sequence). V was pared by 2 bases and J by 1 base, with 14 bases between. CDR3 coding DNA: TGTGCCAGTAGTATACCCCGGAGCGGAAGCCAAGAGACCCAGTACTTC. Its protein is CASSIPRSGSQETQYF. The entire variable domain, with the rest obtained from reference TRBV19 and TRBJ2-5, is as follows: DGGITQSPKYLFRKEGQNVTLSCEQNLNHDAMYWYRQDPGQGLRLIYYSQIVNDFQKGDIAEGYSVSREKKESFPLTVTSAQKNPTAFYLCASSIPRSGSQETQYFGPGTRLLVL.

The chain couples TRBV24-1 to TRBJ1-1, with TRBD1 as a possible D gene (6 bases). CDR3 length: 16 amino acids. Germline V gene sequence: CDR1 KGHDR, CDR2 SFDVKD. V was cut by 9 bases and J by 1 base, with 20 bases left in between. Here the CDR3 reads CATPKRGGRGNTEAFF. CDR3 nucleotides: TGTGCCACCCCTAAAAGGGGGGGGAGGGGGAACACTGAAGCTTTCTTT.

The gene calls are TRBV5-4 and TRBJ2-2; the match to TRBD2 covers 8 bases. The CDR3 totals 16 residues. The germline V gene encodes CDR1 SGHNT and CDR2 YYREEE (reference sequence). V shed 4 bases, J shed 4 bases, and the junction held 9 bases outside the gene matches. This CDR3 reads CASSRGGQGSTGELFF. CDR3 coding DNA: TGTGCCAGCAGCCGGGGGGGGCAGGGAAGCACCGGGGAGCTGTTTTTT.

The chain links TRBV2 to TRBJ2-3; TRBD1 matches 10 bases. This CDR3 spans 14 amino acids. Germline trimming cut 5 bases from V and 3 bases from J; bases unmatched to any gene: 2. Per the germline V gene, CDR1 is SNHLY and CDR2 is FYNNEI. CDR3 DNA sequence: TGTGCCAGCAGTTGGGACAGGGGAACAGATACGCAGTATTTT. Protein: CASSWDRGTDTQYF.

The chain is built from TRBV9 and TRBJ2-4; 8 bases are a match to TRBD1. With 4 bases clipped from V and 0 bases from J, the junction kept 6 bases outside the gene matches. The germline gives CDR1 SGDLS, CDR2 YYNGEE. The CDR3 covers 16 residues. The CDR3 sequence is CASSPGQATAKNIQYF. CDR3 coding DNA: TGTGCCAGCAGCCCGGGACAGGCTACAGCCAAAAACATTCAGTACTTC.

The chain employs TRBV12-1 and TRBJ1-1. TRBV12-1 is deemed a pseudogene. The CDR3 covers 17 residues. The CDR3 reads CASSHFTYSRGDTEAFF. CDR3 bases: TGTGCCAGCAGCCATTTCACGTACTCCCGAGGAGACACTGAAGCTTTCTTT.

This chain joins TRBV19 and TRBJ1-6, with a possible D match to TRBD1 (5 bases). The CDR3 runs to 14 residues. The V end was cut by 7 bases, the J end by 9 bases, with 16 bases between. Germline lookup yields CDR1 LNHDA and CDR2 SQIVND (reference sequence). The CDR3 nucleotides read TGTGCCAGTACCGCTCCACAGGCGAGTTCACCCCTCCACTTT. Translated, it gives CASTAPQASSPLHF.

This rearrangement joins TRBV7-2 to TRBJ1-5; the match to TRBD1 covers 11 bases. The CDR3 loop spans 17 amino acids. CDR1 SGHTA and CDR2 FQGNSA come from the germline V gene. The V gene end was trimmed by 5 bases and the J gene end by 2 bases; junction bases not matched to a gene: 8. In DNA form, the CDR3 reads TGTGCCAGCAGCCCCCGGACAGGGGGCGCCGGCAATCAGCCCCAGCATTTT. Protein sequence: CASSPRTGGAGNQPQHF.

The J gene is TRBJ1-5, the V gene TRBV18; no clear D. CDR3 length: 12 amino acids. Per the germline V gene, CDR1 is KGHSH and CDR2 is LQKENI. Trimming left V 6 bases short and J 7 bases short, with 10 bases between. CDR3 residues: CASSRGDQPQHF. CDR3 nucleotides: TGTGCCAGCTCCCGGGGAGACCAGCCCCAGCATTTT. The full variable domain, completed using reference TRBV18 and TRBJ1-5, is NAGVMQNPRHLVRRRGQEARLRCSPMKGHSHVYWYRQLPEEGLKFMVYLQKENIIDESGMPKERFSAEFPKEGPSILRIQQVVRGDSAAYFCASSRGDQPQHFGDGTRLSIL.